The 12 T cell receptor beta chains in this list originate from one sample, sequenced in a study of shared clonotypes between healthy human individuals. Profiling relied on immunoSEQ multiplex PCR, and the TCRdb table lists in-frame clones only, not all of them. The table records about 1.5 million clones, approximately 96% of them present only once. The sequencing input was naive CD4+ T cells sorted from blood. Subset reported: CD45RA+ positively selected. The receptors come from a man aged 25-45 years in good health.

The V call is TRBV10-2, the J call TRBJ2-7, with 7 bases lining up with TRBD2. Trimming took 7 bases from V and 7 from J; bases not matched to a gene: 10. This CDR3 is 13 amino acids long. CDR1 and CDR2 (germline): WSHSY, SAAADI. CDR3 protein: CASKVGGTGEQYF. The CDR3 DNA reads TGCGCCAGCAAAGTGGGGGGGACGGGGGAGCAGTACTTC.

The gene calls are TRBV6-1 and TRBJ2-7; D not resolved. The germline V and J ends were trimmed by 4 bases and 3 bases, with 7 bases remaining between them. There are 12 residues in the CDR3. Per germline, CDR1 MNHNS and CDR2 SASEGT. The CDR3 spells CASSVAGYEQYF. The CDR3 DNA is TGTGCCAGCAGTGTAGCCGGCTACGAGCAGTACTTC.

This chain joins TRBV18 and TRBJ1-4; D gene uncertain. V was pared by 4 bases and J by 0 bases, with 9 bases between. The CDR3 sequence is 15 residues long. Germline V gene lookup returns CDR1 KGHSH and CDR2 LQKENI. The CDR3, as DNA: TGTGCCAGCTCACGGGTTGCAGCAACTAATGAAAAACTGTTTTTT. It yields the protein CASSRVAATNEKLFF.

Details on this clone: This CDR3 is also generated by other DNA sequences in the sample. The CDR3 spells CAWSRGTGGYTF. The CDR3 region has the DNA TGTGCCTGGAGTAGAGGGACAGGTGGCTACACCTTC. The rearrangement links TRBV30 to TRBJ1-2; TRBD1 aligns across 8 bases. The CDR3 is made up of 12 amino acids. Losses at the gene ends were 2 bases for V and 7 bases for J; bases not matched to a gene: 3. Germline CDR1 reads GTSNPN; CDR2 reads SVGIG (reference sequence).

The chain joins TRBV18 to TRBJ1-2; D is possibly TRBD1 (6 bases). The germline V gene has CDR1 KGHSH and CDR2 LQKENI. V lost 2 bases and J 8 bases, leaving 9 bases between the germline ends. The CDR3 runs 12 residues. The CDR3 sequence is CASSPRDTGYTF. The CDR3, as DNA: TGTGCCAGCTCACCAAGGGACACCGGCTACACCTTC.

The genes are TRBV6-6 and TRBJ2-7; 7 nucleotides agree with TRBD2. Germline trimming cut 5 bases from V and 0 bases from J; bases unmatched to any gene: 10. Germline V lookup: CDR1 MNHNY, CDR2 SVGAGI (reference sequence). The CDR3 runs to 16 residues. The CDR3 DNA is TGTGCCAGCAGTGGGGCTGGCGGCGGGAGCTCCTACGAGCAGTACTTC. Amino acid sequence: CASSGAGGGSSYEQYF.

The genes are TRBV9 and TRBJ2-7; no firm D call. Trimming stripped 4 bases from V and 3 bases from J, with 14 bases between. Germline CDR1 SGDLS, CDR2 YYNGEE. The CDR3 has 14 amino acids. CDR3 loop: CASSSRLNYYEQYF. CDR3 sequence (DNA): TGTGCCAGCAGCTCCCGACTTAACTACTACGAGCAGTACTTC.

The chain recombines TRBV14 with TRBJ2-5; D gene unclear. This CDR3 is built from 13 residues. Trimming left V 2 bases short and J 0 bases short, with 4 bases between. CDR1 is SGHDN, CDR2 FVKESK, per germline. The CDR3 protein is CASSQLHQETQYF. The DNA of the CDR3 is TGTGCCAGCAGCCAACTCCACCAAGAGACCCAGTACTTC.

This chain connects TRBV10-1 to TRBJ2-3; the D call may be TRBD1 or TRBD2 (5 bases each). The germline gives CDR1 WNHNN, CDR2 SYGVQD (reference sequence). Trimming left V 4 bases short and J 4 bases short, with 15 bases between. CDR3 size: 15 residues. Here the CDR3 reads CASSAGKVEADTQYF. CDR3 coding DNA: TGCGCCAGCAGTGCAGGGAAGGTGGAGGCAGATACGCAGTATTTT.

The chain links TRBV5-1 to TRBJ1-5; D may be TRBD1 (6 bases). This CDR3 region has 15 residues. The germline V gene encodes CDR1 SGHRS and CDR2 YFSETQ. The ends were cut back, 4 bases at V and 0 bases at J, with 11 bases in the middle. In DNA, the CDR3 is TGCGCCAGCAGCCTCGGACAGAATAGCAATCAGCCCCAGCATTTT. Residues: CASSLGQNSNQPQHF.

The chain carries TRBV19 and TRBJ2-4, with unresolved D. CDR1 and CDR2 (germline): LNHDA, SQIVND (reference sequence). This CDR3 has 12 residues. The ends were cut back, 3 bases at V and 15 bases at J, with 15 bases in the middle. In nucleotides, the CDR3 is TGTGCCAGTAGTATTGTACCCGAAGTGAGGTACTTC. Its protein product is CASSIVPEVRYF. Full variable domain (remainder filled in from reference TRBV19 and TRBJ2-4): DGGITQSPKYLFRKEGQNVTLSCEQNLNHDAMYWYRQDPGQGLRLIYYSQIVNDFQKGDIAEGYSVSREKKESFPLTVTSAQKNPTAFYLCASSIVPEVRYFGAGTRLSVL.

The rearrangement links TRBV19 to TRBJ2-3; the D is unclear. Germline assignment: CDR1 LNHDA and CDR2 SQIVND (reference sequence). Trimming took off 6 bases at V and 0 bases at J, with 13 bases between the two ends. This CDR3 contains 15 residues. Written as DNA, the CDR3 is TGTGCCAGTAGGATCTATGGTACCAGCACAGATACGCAGTATTTT. As protein: CASRIYGTSTDTQYF.